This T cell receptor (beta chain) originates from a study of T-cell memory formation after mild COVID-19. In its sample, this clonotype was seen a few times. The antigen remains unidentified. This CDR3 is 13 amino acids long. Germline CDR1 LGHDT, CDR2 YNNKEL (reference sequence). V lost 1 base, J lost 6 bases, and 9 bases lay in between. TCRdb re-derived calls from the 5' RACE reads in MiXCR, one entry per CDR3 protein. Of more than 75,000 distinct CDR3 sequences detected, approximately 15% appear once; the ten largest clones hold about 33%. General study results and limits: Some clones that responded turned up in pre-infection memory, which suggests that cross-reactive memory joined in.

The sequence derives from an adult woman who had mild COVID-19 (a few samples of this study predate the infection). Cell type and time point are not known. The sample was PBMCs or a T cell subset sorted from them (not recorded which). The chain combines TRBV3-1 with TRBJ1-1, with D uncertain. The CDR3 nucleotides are TGTGCCAGCAGCCAAGTGGTCGGGTCTGAAGCTTTCTTT. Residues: CASSQVVGSEAFF.